This T cell receptor (beta chain) was captured by sequencing in a study of T cells in localized non-small cell lung cancer. Study-wide points: Among blood samples, higher T cell density accompanied longer overall survival. Owing to sequencing of a solitary tumor region, heterogeneity cannot be discounted. Highest T cell clonality was seen in uninvolved adjacent lung, surpassing that measured in tumor. Detection in adjacent lung was observed for a median about 56 of the top 100 tumor clones.

This CDR3 comprises 16 residues. The germline V gene encodes CDR1 SGHAT and CDR2 FQNNGV. V was pared by 5 bases and J by 1 base, with 9 bases of the junction left unmatched. On this clone itself: Its antigen is as yet unknown.

Assay: immunoSEQ multiplex PCR; the TCRdb copy retains only in-frame clones and omits some. The sample yields 15,000 to 20,000 clones, more than 70% seen once. This rearrangement joins TRBV11-2 to TRBJ2-3, with 7 bases that match TRBD1. The receptor comes from a male donor at least 60 years old with stage III lung adenocarcinoma. The input for sequencing was peripheral blood, taken before any cancer treatment. The CDR3 protein is CASSPYTGAGTDTQYF. DNA for the CDR3: TGTGCCAGCAGCCCGTATACAGGGGCCGGCACAGATACGCAGTATTTT.